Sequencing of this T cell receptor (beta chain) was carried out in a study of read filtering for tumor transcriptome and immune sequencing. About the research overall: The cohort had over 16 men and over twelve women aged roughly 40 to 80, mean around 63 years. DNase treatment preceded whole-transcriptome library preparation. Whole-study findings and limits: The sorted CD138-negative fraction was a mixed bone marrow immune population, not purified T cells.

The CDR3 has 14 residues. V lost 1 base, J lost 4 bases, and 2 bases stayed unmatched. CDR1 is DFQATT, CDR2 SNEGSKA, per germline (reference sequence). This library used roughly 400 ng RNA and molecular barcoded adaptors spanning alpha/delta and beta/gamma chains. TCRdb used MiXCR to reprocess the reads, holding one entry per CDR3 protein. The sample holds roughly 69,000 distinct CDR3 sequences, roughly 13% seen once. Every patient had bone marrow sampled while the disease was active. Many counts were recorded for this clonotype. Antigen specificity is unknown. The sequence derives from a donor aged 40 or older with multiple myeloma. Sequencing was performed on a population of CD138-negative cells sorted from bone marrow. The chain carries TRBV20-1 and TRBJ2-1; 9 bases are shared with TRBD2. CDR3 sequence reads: CSARGTSAYNEQFF. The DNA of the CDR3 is TGCAGTGCTAGAGGGACTAGCGCTTACAATGAGCAGTTCTTC.